The 11 T cell receptor beta chains in this list originate from one sample, sequenced in a study of blood T cell repertoires in COVID-19. The repertoire was sequenced with immunoSEQ multiplex PCR; TCRdb's copy has only in-frame clones and lacks some. The repertoire holds roughly 35,000 clones, with approximately 86% as singletons. The sample consisted of peripheral blood. All receptors derive from a man between 65 and 79 years old with acute or convalescent COVID-19.

The V gene is TRBV6-5, the J gene TRBJ2-7; D unclear. CDR1 is MNHEY, CDR2 SVGAGI, per germline. This CDR3 has 12 residues. The ends were cut back, 7 bases at V and 0 bases at J, with 7 bases in the middle. In DNA, the CDR3 is TGTGCCAGCAAAACCAGCTCCTACGAGCAGTACTTC. Protein: CASKTSSYEQYF.

The chain uses TRBV28 and TRBJ2-3; the D is unclear. CDR1 and CDR2 from the germline V gene are MDHEN and SYDVKM. This CDR3 has 13 residues. Deletions cut 8 bases from V and 2 bases from J, with 11 bases between. CDR3 residues: CASLGLFTDTQYF. CDR3 bases: TGTGCCAGCCTTGGGCTTTTCACAGATACGCAGTATTTT. The whole variable domain, filled in from reference TRBV28 and TRBJ2-3, reads DVKVTQSSRYLVKRTGEKVFLECVQDMDHENMFWYRQDPGLGLRLIYFSYDVKMKEKGDIPEGYSVSREKKERFSLILESASTNQTSMYLCASLGLFTDTQYFGPGTRLTVL.

The V call is TRBV4-1, the J call TRBJ1-5, with D tentatively TRBD1 (5 bases). The CDR3 consists of 15 residues. Germline V lookup: CDR1 MGHRA, CDR2 YSYEKL. V was clipped by 2 bases and J by 7 bases, with 15 bases between them. CDR3 protein: CASSQTGGVIQPQHF. The DNA of the CDR3 is TGCGCCAGCAGCCAAACCGGGGGAGTAATCCAGCCCCAGCATTTT.

The chain carries TRBV10-3 and TRBJ2-2; 10 positions agree with TRBD2. With 10 bases clipped from V and 1 base from J, the junction kept 3 bases outside the gene matches. The CDR3 consists of 14 residues. Germline V lookup: CDR1 ENHRY, CDR2 SYGVKD. Written as DNA, the CDR3 is TGTGCCAGCCGGACTAGCGGGAACACCGGGGAGCTGTTTTTT. It translates to CASRTSGNTGELFF.

The gene calls are TRBV5-1 and TRBJ1-1; D uncertain. V lost 1 base and J 4 bases, leaving 11 bases between the germline ends. CDR1 and CDR2 from the germline V gene are SGHRS and YFSETQ. The CDR3 spans 14 residues. CDR3 nucleotide sequence: TGCGCCAGCAGCTTGAACCTCGGGAGCACTGAAGCTTTCTTT. Amino acid sequence: CASSLNLGSTEAFF.

The V call is TRBV5-1, the J call TRBJ1-1; 8 positions agree with TRBD1. Unmatched junction bases numbered 6, after V lost 4 bases and J lost 4 bases. The CDR3 consists of 14 residues. Germline loops: CDR1 SGHRS, CDR2 YFSETQ. CDR3 in amino acids: CASSAQGVGTEAFF. As DNA, the CDR3 is TGCGCCAGCAGCGCACAGGGGGTTGGCACTGAAGCTTTCTTT.

The chain joins TRBV5-5 to TRBJ1-1, with D maybe TRBD1 (6 bases). CDR1 SGHKS and CDR2 YYEKEE come from the germline V gene (reference sequence). The V end lost 2 bases, the J end lost 0 bases, and 17 bases lay between the germline ends. This CDR3 comprises 17 residues. The CDR3: CASSFTGGLLMNTEAFF. CDR3 DNA: TGTGCCAGCAGCTTTACGGGGGGCCTCCTCATGAACACTGAAGCTTTCTTT.

The rearrangement uses TRBV4-3 and TRBJ2-7; 10 positions match TRBD2. The V gene's germline CDR1 is LGHNA and CDR2 YSLEER. CDR3 length: 20 residues. With V trimmed by 1 base and J by 4 bases, 19 bases remained unmatched. In DNA, the CDR3 is TGCGCCAGCAGCCAAGTCCCGTACTACCCTAGCGGGGGTGTCCTATACGAGCAGTACTTC. This codes for CASSQVPYYPSGGVLYEQYF.

The chain links TRBV7-9 to TRBJ2-5; the D is unclear. The CDR3 runs 14 residues. Germline-derived CDR1 and CDR2 are SEHNR and FQNEAQ (reference sequence). V lost 1 base and J 5 bases, leaving 11 bases between the germline ends. CDR3 loop: CASSLGLLPETQYF. CDR3 DNA sequence: TGTGCCAGCAGCTTAGGGCTGCTCCCCGAGACCCAGTACTTC.

The chain uses TRBV5-1 and TRBJ2-5, with TRBD1 matching 9 bases. Trimming took 0 bases from V and 1 from J; bases not matched to a gene: 4. Per the germline V gene, CDR1 is SGHRS and CDR2 is YFSETQ. The CDR3 runs 16 residues. Here the CDR3 reads CASSLGGTGSQETQYF. CDR3 bases: TGCGCCAGCAGCTTGGGAGGGACAGGGAGCCAAGAGACCCAGTACTTC. The full variable domain, rest sourced from reference TRBV5-1 and TRBJ2-5, is KAGVTQTPRYLIKTRGQQVTLSCSPISGHRSVSWYQQTPGQGLQFLFEYFSETQRNKGNFPGRFSGRQFSNSRSEMNVSTLELGDSALYLCASSLGGTGSQETQYFGPGTRLLVL.

This clone was seen once. The chain has TRBV4-3 and TRBJ2-1; a weak D match, TRBD1 (7 bases). The CDR3 runs 17 residues. The germline V and J ends were trimmed by 1 base and 4 bases, with 17 bases remaining between them. Germline values: CDR1 LGHNA, CDR2 YSLEER. The DNA of the CDR3 is TGCGCCAGCAGCCAAGTTGGAGGGGGCCAGGATTACAATGAGCAGTTCTTC. Its translation is CASSQVGGGQDYNEQFF.